These 9 T cell receptor beta chains came from one sample sequenced in a study of blood T cell repertoires in COVID-19. Sequencing was performed with immunoSEQ multiplex PCR; in TCRdb, only in-frame clones are kept and a portion is missing. The data contain about 150,000 clones, 83% of them singletons. The sequencing input was peripheral blood. These receptors were collected from a woman in her fifties or sixties with COVID-19, enrolled during active disease.

This clone has at least ten counts. V and J are TRBV19 and TRBJ1-6; the D gene is possibly TRBD1 (5 bases). Trimming took off 2 bases at V and 7 bases at J, with 15 bases between the two ends. This CDR3 is 16 amino acids long. The V gene's germline CDR1 is LNHDA and CDR2 SQIVND (reference sequence). The CDR3: CASSISQGSGNSPLHF. CDR3 in DNA: TGTGCCAGTAGTATAAGCCAGGGAAGTGGCAATTCACCCCTCCACTTT.

The chain combines TRBV29-1 with TRBJ1-5, with a weak D call TRBD1 (5 bases). V was shortened by 4 bases and J by 7 bases, with 14 bases between the two germline ends. The length of the CDR3 is 13 residues. The germline V gene encodes CDR1 SQVTM and CDR2 ANQGSEA. CDR3 in amino acids: CSVGEGRDQPQHF. The CDR3 bases are TGCAGCGTTGGAGAGGGGCGCGACCAGCCCCAGCATTTT.

The chain links TRBV2 to TRBJ2-1, with D unclear. The CDR3 totals 12 residues. Germline V CDR1 and CDR2: SNHLY, FYNNEI. Trimming left V 4 bases short and J 7 bases short, with 8 bases between. CDR3 sequence reads: CASSGPGNEQFF. In DNA, the CDR3 is TGTGCCAGCAGTGGTCCCGGGAATGAGCAGTTCTTC.

This chain joins TRBV12-5 and TRBJ1-1; 9 positions match TRBD1. This CDR3 has 17 amino acids. CDR1 and CDR2 (germline): LGHNT, FRNRAP. J was trimmed by 0 bases and V by 2 bases; bases with no gene match: 7. In DNA form, the CDR3 reads TGTGCTAGTGGTTTGAATACAGGGGGCGCCGTGAACACTGAAGCTTTCTTT. Its protein is CASGLNTGGAVNTEAFF.

This clone was recorded a few times. The rearrangement uses TRBV27 and TRBJ1-1; D is ambiguous. The ends were cut back, 6 bases at V and 4 bases at J, with 12 bases in the middle. The germline CDR1 and CDR2 sequences are MNHEY and SMNVEV (reference sequence). This CDR3 is built from 13 residues. The CDR3 bases are TGTGCCAGCAGGGAACAGCTTCTCACTGAAGCTTTCTTT. This gives the protein CASREQLLTEAFF.

The chain is built from TRBV6-5 and TRBJ2-1, with a possible D match to TRBD2 (5 bases). In germline, CDR1 is MNHEY, CDR2 SVGAGI. This CDR3 comprises 15 residues. Trimming shortened V by 5 bases and J by 5 bases, and 16 bases separated the two germline ends. This chain's CDR3 is CASSIDASTDNEQFF. Written as DNA, the CDR3 is TGTGCCAGCAGTATAGACGCTAGCACAGACAATGAGCAGTTCTTC.

The genes are TRBV7-9 and TRBJ1-1; TRBD1 agrees at 9 bases. The trim removed 3 bases at V and 1 base at J, leaving 3 bases unmatched. Germline lookup yields CDR1 SEHNR and CDR2 FQNEAQ (reference sequence). The CDR3 is made up of 15 amino acids. In DNA, the CDR3 is TGTGCCAGCAGCTTGGGACAGGGATCGAACACTGAAGCTTTCTTT. This translates into CASSLGQGSNTEAFF.

This chain uses TRBV19 with TRBJ1-5; 7 bases map to TRBD1. CDR1 is LNHDA and CDR2 is SQIVND in the germline V gene (reference sequence). Germline trimming cut 5 bases from V and 2 bases from J; bases unmatched to any gene: 9. This CDR3 spans 16 amino acids. CDR3 sequence reads: CASSVGTVRGNQPQHF. The CDR3 region has the DNA TGTGCCAGTAGTGTCGGGACAGTCCGGGGCAATCAGCCCCAGCATTTT.

This clone was detected a few times. V is TRBV9 and J is TRBJ1-1; TRBD1 might be the D (6 bases). From germline, CDR1 is SGDLS and CDR2 YYNGEE. V shed 0 bases and J shed 4 bases, with 13 bases lying between them. The CDR3 sequence is 15 residues long. The CDR3 DNA is TGTGCCAGCAGCGTAGGAGTAGGGGGAGTCACTGAAGCTTTCTTT. This sequence encodes CASSVGVGGVTEAFF.